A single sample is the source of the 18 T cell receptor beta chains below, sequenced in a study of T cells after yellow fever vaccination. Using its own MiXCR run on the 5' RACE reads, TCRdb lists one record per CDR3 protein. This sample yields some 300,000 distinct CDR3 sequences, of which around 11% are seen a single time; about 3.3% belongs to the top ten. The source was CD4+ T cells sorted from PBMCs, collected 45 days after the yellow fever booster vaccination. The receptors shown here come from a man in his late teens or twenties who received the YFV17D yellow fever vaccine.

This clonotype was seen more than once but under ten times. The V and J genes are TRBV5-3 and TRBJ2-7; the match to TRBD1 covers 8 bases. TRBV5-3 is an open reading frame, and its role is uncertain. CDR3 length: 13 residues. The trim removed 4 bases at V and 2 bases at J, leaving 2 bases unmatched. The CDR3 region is CARSQGQAYEQYV. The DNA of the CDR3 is TGTGCCAGAAGCCAGGGACAGGCCTACGAGCAGTACGTC.

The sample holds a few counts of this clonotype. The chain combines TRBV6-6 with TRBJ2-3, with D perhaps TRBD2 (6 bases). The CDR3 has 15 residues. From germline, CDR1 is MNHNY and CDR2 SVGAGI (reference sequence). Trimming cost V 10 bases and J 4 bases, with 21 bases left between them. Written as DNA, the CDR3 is TGTGCCACCGGGGAGAGACTAGTAGTCTCAGATACGCAGTATTTT. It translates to CATGERLVVSDTQYF.

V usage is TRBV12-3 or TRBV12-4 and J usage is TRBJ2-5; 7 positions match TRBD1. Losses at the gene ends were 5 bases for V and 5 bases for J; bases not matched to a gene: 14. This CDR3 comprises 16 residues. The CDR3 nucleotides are TGTGCCAGCAGTCCGGGACAGACAAGGCTGGGGGAGACCCAGTACTTC. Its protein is CASSPGQTRLGETQYF.

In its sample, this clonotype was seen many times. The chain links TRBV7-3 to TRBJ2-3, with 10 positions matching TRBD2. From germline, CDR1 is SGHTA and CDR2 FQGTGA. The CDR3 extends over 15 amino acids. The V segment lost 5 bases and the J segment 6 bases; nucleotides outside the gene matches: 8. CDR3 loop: CASSLRLAGGDTQYF. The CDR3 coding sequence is TGTGCCAGCAGCCTGAGACTAGCGGGTGGTGATACGCAGTATTTT.

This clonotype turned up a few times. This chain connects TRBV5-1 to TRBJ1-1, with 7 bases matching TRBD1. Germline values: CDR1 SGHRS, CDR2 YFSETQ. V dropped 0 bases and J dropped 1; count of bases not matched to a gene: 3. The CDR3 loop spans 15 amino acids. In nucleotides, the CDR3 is TGCGCCAGCAGCTTGGGGACAGGAACGAACACTGAAGCTTTCTTT. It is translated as CASSLGTGTNTEAFF.

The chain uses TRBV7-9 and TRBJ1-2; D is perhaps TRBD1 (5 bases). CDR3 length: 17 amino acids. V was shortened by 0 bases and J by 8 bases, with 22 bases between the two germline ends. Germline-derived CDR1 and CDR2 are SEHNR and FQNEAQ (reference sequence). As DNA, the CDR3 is TGTGCCAGCAGCTTAGCACGGGGCGGCCAAACCTCGAGGGGCTACACCTTC. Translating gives CASSLARGGQTSRGYTF.

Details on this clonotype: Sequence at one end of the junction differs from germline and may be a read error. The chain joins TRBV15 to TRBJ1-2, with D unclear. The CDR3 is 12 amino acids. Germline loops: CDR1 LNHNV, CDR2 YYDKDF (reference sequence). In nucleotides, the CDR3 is TGTGCCACCAGCAGAGATCGGGTTGGCAACACCTTC. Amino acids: CATSRDRVGNTF.

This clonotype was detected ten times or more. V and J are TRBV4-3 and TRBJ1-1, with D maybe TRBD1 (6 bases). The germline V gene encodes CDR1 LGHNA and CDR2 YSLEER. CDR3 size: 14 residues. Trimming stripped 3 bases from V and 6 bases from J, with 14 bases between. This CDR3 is CASSHQHGGAEAFF. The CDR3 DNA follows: TGCGCCAGCAGCCACCAACACGGGGGCGCTGAAGCTTTCTTT.

CDR3 coding DNA: TGTGCCAGCAGCATCCCCTCTACAGCCAAAAACATTCAGTACTTC. Protein: CASSIPSTAKNIQYF. V usage is TRBV11-2 and J usage is TRBJ2-4; no clear D. Germline V gene sequence: CDR1 SGHAT, CDR2 FQNNGV. V lost 5 bases and J lost 0, with 11 bases in between. CDR3 length equals 15 residues.

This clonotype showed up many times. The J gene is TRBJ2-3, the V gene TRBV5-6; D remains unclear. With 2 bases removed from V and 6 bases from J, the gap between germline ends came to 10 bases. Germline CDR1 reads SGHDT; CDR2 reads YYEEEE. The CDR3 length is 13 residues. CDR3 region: CASSLGIGDTQYF. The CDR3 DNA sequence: TGTGCCAGCAGCTTAGGTATAGGGGATACGCAGTATTTT.

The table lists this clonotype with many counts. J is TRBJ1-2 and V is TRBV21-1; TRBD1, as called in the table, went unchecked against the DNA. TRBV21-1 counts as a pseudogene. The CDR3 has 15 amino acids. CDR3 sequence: CASSTPSQGVTGYTF. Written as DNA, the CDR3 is TGTGCCAGCAGCACCCCCTCACAGGGGGTTACGGGCTACACCTTC.

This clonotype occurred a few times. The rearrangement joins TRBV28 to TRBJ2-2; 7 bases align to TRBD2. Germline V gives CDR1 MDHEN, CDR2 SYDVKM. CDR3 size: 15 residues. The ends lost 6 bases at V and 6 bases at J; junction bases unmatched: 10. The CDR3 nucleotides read TGTGCCAGCAGCTATAGCGGGCTCAAATCCGGGGAGCTGTTTTTT. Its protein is CASSYSGLKSGELFF.

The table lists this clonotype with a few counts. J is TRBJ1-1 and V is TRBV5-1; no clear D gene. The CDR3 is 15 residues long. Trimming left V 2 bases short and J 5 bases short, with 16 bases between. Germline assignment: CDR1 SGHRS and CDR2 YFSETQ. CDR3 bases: TGCGCCAGCAGCTTTACACCAGAACAGAGAACTGAAGCTTTCTTT. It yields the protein CASSFTPEQRTEAFF.

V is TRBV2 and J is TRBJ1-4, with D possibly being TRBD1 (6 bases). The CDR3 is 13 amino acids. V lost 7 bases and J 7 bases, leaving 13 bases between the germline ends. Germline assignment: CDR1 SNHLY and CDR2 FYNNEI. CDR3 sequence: CASNRGQSEKLFF. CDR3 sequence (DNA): TGTGCCAGCAACCGGGGGCAAAGTGAAAAACTGTTTTTT.

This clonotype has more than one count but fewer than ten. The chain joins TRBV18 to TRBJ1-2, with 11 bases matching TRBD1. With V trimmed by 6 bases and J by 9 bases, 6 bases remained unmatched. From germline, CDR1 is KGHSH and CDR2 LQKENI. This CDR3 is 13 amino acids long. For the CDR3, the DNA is TGTGCCAGCTCTCCCGGACAGGGGGCCAGCTACACCTTC. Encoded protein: CASSPGQGASYTF.

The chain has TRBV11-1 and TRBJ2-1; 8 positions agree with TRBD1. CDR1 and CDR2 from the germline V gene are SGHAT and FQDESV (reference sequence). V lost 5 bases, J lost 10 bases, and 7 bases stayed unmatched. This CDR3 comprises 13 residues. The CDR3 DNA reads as TGTGCCAGCAGCCCGCCGGGACAGGCCGAGCAGTTCTTC. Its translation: CASSPPGQAEQFF.

The CDR3 nucleotides read TGTGCCAGCAGCCAACAGGGTGTTGATAATTCACCCCTCCACTTT. Encoded protein: CASSQQGVDNSPLHF. The rearrangement uses TRBV7-9 and TRBJ1-6, with D perhaps matching TRBD1 (6 bases). From germline, CDR1 is SEHNR and CDR2 FQNEAQ (reference sequence). V dropped 5 bases and J dropped 5 bases, with 13 bases sitting between them. The CDR3 spans 15 residues.

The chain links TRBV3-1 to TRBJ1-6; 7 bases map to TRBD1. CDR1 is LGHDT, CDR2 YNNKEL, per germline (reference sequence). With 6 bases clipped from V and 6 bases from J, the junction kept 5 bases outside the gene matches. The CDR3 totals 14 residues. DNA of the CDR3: TGTGCCAGCAGGCGGGACAGCTTTAATTCACCCCTCCACTTT. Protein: CASRRDSFNSPLHF.